These 27 T cell receptor beta chains came from one sample sequenced in a study of T cells in Graves' hyperthyroidism and ophthalmopathy. Researchers amplified the TCR beta CDR3 regions from RNA transcripts. TCR CDR3 regions were first amplified by RT-PCR with HTBI primers. From the multiplex PCR reads, TCRdb called clonotypes with MiXCR, one entry per CDR3 protein. The repertoire consists of a few hundred thousand distinct CDR3 sequences, with about 16% occurring once and the leading ten covering less than 3.5%. What was sequenced was blood. These receptors were collected from a woman aged 40 to 50 with Graves' ophthalmopathy.

The CDR3 DNA reads TGTGCCAGCTCTCGGACTAGCGGGAGAGACGCGCAGTATTTT. Its translation: CASSRTSGRDAQYF. The chain recombines TRBV7-3 with TRBJ2-3; TRBD2 matches 13 bases. This CDR3 comprises 14 residues. Losses at the gene ends were 8 bases for V and 10 bases for J; bases not matched to a gene: 9. Germline V gene data show CDR1 as SGHTA and CDR2 as FQGTGA.

Comment on this clonotype: This may arise from a read error, as a much more abundant clone is one base away. The rearrangement links TRBV5-1 to TRBJ2-3; no reliable D call. V was clipped by 2 bases and J by 5 bases, with 12 bases between them. The V gene's germline CDR1 is SGHRS and CDR2 YFSETQ. The length of the CDR3 is 14 residues. The CDR3 loop is CASSFSTGVDTQYF. CDR3 sequence (DNA): TGCGCCAGCAGCTTTAGCACTGGCGTAGATACGCAGTATTTT.

This clonotype was seen ten or more times. The V gene is TRBV12-3 or TRBV12-4, the J gene TRBJ1-2; D call uncertain. The CDR3 is 14 residues long. Deletions cut 5 bases from V and 4 bases from J, with 14 bases between. In nucleotides, the CDR3 is TGTGCCAGCAGTACCACCGGGAGGTCCTATGGCTACACCTTC. Translating it yields CASSTTGRSYGYTF.

The V gene is TRBV7-9, the J gene TRBJ2-1; no clear D gene. From germline, CDR1 is SEHNR and CDR2 FQNEAQ (reference sequence). V was pared by 1 base and J by 0 bases, with 10 bases between. The length of the CDR3 is 16 residues. The CDR3 nucleotides are TGTGCCAGCAGCTTAGAACCCAGGAGCTCCTACAATGAGCAGTTCTTC. Amino acid sequence: CASSLEPRSSYNEQFF.

The V gene is TRBV27, the J gene TRBJ2-6; TRBD1 aligns across 9 bases. CDR1 MNHEY and CDR2 SMNVEV come from the germline V gene (reference sequence). J was trimmed by 2 bases and V by 5 bases; bases with no gene match: 7. The CDR3 has 17 residues. In DNA, the CDR3 is TGTGCCAGCAGTGGGGGACAGGGCTTGCCTGGGGCCAACGTCCTGACTTTC. The encoded protein is CASSGGQGLPGANVLTF.

The rearrangement uses TRBV12-3 or TRBV12-4 and TRBJ2-5; either TRBD1 or TRBD2 may supply D (5 bases each). The CDR3 length is 14 residues. The ends were cut back, 3 bases at V and 2 bases at J, with 10 bases in the middle. CDR3 in amino acids: CASSLGPMQETQYF. DNA for the CDR3: TGTGCCAGCAGTTTGGGACCAATGCAAGAGACCCAGTACTTC.

The chain employs TRBV7-9 and TRBJ1-4; D is possibly TRBD1 (6 bases). V lost 5 bases, J lost 3 bases, and 13 bases lay in between. In germline, CDR1 is SEHNR, CDR2 FQNEAQ (reference sequence). CDR3 length: 15 amino acids. CDR3 sequence: CASSQHRASNEKLFF. CDR3 bases: TGTGCCAGCAGCCAGCACAGGGCTTCTAATGAAAAACTGTTTTTT.

The chain has TRBV5-1 and TRBJ2-1; 9 bases fit TRBD2. This CDR3 region has 16 residues. The germline gives CDR1 SGHRS, CDR2 YFSETQ. Trimming removed 1 base from V and 2 bases from J; junction bases left unmatched: 4. CDR3: CASSLTSGLPYNEQFF. For the CDR3, the DNA is TGCGCCAGCAGCTTGACTAGCGGGTTACCCTACAATGAGCAGTTCTTC.

This clonotype was picked up many times. This chain connects TRBV11-3 to TRBJ1-5, with a tentative D call TRBD1 (6 bases). Germline CDR1 is SGHNT and CDR2 is YENEEA. This CDR3 region has 15 residues. Trimming shortened V by 6 bases and J by 0 bases, and 12 bases separated the two germline ends. The DNA for the CDR3 is TGTGCCAGCAGTCCAGGGGTTTATAGCAATCAGCCCCAGCATTTT. Protein: CASSPGVYSNQPQHF.

This clonotype occurred a few times. One end of the junction does not line up with germline, which may come from a read error. V and J are TRBV13 and TRBJ1-1; D call uncertain. Germline V CDR1 and CDR2: PRHDT, FYEKMQ (reference sequence). The CDR3 spans 18 residues. The CDR3 is CASSLNSALVVKNTEASF. As DNA, the CDR3 is TGTGCCAGCAGCTTGAACTCCGCCCTGGTCGTGAAGAACACTGAAGCTTCCTTT.

This clonotype occurred many times. The chain employs TRBV2 and TRBJ2-7; the match to TRBD2 covers 11 bases. The J segment lost 3 bases and the V segment lost 5 bases, leaving 9 bases of the junction unmatched. CDR1 SNHLY and CDR2 FYNNEI come from the germline V gene. This CDR3 contains 16 residues. The CDR3 here is CASSLPDTSGSYEQYF. The CDR3 region has the DNA TGTGCCAGCAGTCTCCCCGATACTAGCGGGAGCTACGAGCAGTACTTC.

This clonotype has a count of ten or more. The rearrangement uses TRBV7-9 and TRBJ2-5; tentative D call: TRBD2 (5 bases). There are 16 residues in the CDR3. CDR1 and CDR2 (germline): SEHNR, FQNEAQ (reference sequence). The V end was cut by 5 bases, the J end by 0 bases, with 16 bases between. CDR3 in DNA: TGTGCCAGCAGCCCACCTTACCCGGGGTACCAAGAGACCCAGTACTTC. Its translation: CASSPPYPGYQETQYF.

In regard to this clonotype: With a much larger clone just one base away, this may be a read error. This chain uses TRBV20-1 with TRBJ2-3, with 9 bases fitting TRBD2. This CDR3 spans 14 amino acids. The germline V gene has CDR1 DFQATT and CDR2 SNEGSKA (reference sequence). In nucleotides, the CDR3 is TGCAGTGTTTCGCTCGGGACTAGCACAGATACGCGGTATTTT. It is translated as CSVSLGTSTDTRYF.

The rearrangement links TRBV19 to TRBJ2-7; D gene uncertain. Trimming took off 1 base at V and 3 bases at J, with 16 bases between the two ends. This CDR3 has 16 residues. Germline CDR1 reads LNHDA; CDR2 reads SQIVND (reference sequence). CDR3 nucleotides: TGTGCCAGTAGTATAGCGGGCGGACCAAGCAGCTACGAGCAGTACTTC. Translated, it gives CASSIAGGPSSYEQYF.

This clonotype has a count of ten or more. CDR3 sequence: CAIKGTEGTGELFF. DNA of the CDR3: TGTGCCATAAAGGGGACCGAGGGAACCGGGGAGCTGTTTTTT. This chain uses TRBV10-3 with TRBJ2-2; D tentatively reads TRBD1 or TRBD2 (5 bases each). V lost 9 bases and J 5 bases, leaving 16 bases between the germline ends. This CDR3 has 14 amino acids. Germline assignment: CDR1 ENHRY and CDR2 SYGVKD.

A word on this clonotype: A far larger clone is off by one base, so a read error is likely. This chain uses TRBV7-6 with TRBJ2-3; D not certain. Germline V CDR1 and CDR2: SGHVS, FNYEAQ. The CDR3 consists of 13 residues. This CDR3 reads CTSSFSSTDTQYF. For the CDR3, the DNA is TGTACCAGCAGCTTCTCTAGCACAGATACGCAGTATTTT.

This chain joins TRBV12-5 and TRBJ2-1; the D is unclear. The germline CDR1 and CDR2 sequences are LGHNT and FRNRAP. Trimming shortened V by 5 bases and J by 0 bases, and 8 bases separated the two germline ends. The CDR3 contains 14 residues. This CDR3 reads CASGAVNSYNEQFF. CDR3 DNA: TGTGCTAGTGGTGCAGTAAACTCCTACAATGAGCAGTTCTTC. Looking up the rest from reference TRBV12-5 and TRBJ2-1 gives the full variable domain: DARVTQTPRHKVTEMGQEVTMRCQPILGHNTVFWYRQTMMQGLELLAYFRNRAPLDDSGMPKDRFSAEMPDATLATLKIQPSEPRDSAVYFCASGAVNSYNEQFFGPGTRLTVL.

This clonotype has at least ten counts. The genes are TRBV20-1 and TRBJ1-5, with 7 positions matching TRBD1. Germline lookup yields CDR1 DFQATT and CDR2 SNEGSKA (reference sequence). With V trimmed by 3 bases and J by 6 bases, 5 bases remained unmatched. The CDR3 sequence is 13 residues long. CDR3 sequence (DNA): TGCAGTGCTAGGACAGGGTTACTTCAGCCCCAGCATTTT. Amino acid sequence: CSARTGLLQPQHF.

J is TRBJ2-7 and V is TRBV6-6; D perhaps matches TRBD2 (6 bases). V lost 2 bases, J lost 6 bases, and 23 bases lay in between. Germline assignment: CDR1 MNHNY and CDR2 SVGAGI (reference sequence). The CDR3 consists of 17 residues. In DNA, the CDR3 is TGTGCCAGCAGTTACGGAGGGACGGGATCCGCCCGCTTCGAGCAGTACTTC. Translated: CASSYGGTGSARFEQYF.

This clonotype was counted many times. V gene TRBV20-1 combines with J gene TRBJ2-3; no clear D. CDR1 and CDR2 (germline): DFQATT, SNEGSKA (reference sequence). Trimming left V 8 bases short and J 1 base short, with 10 bases between. This CDR3 region has 12 residues. CDR3 residues: CSYHDGTDTQYF. The CDR3 region has the DNA TGCAGTTATCACGACGGCACAGATACGCAGTATTTT.

This clonotype came up many times. V and J are TRBV11-1 and TRBJ2-1; 10 nucleotides match TRBD2. The length of the CDR3 is 16 residues. Germline assignment: CDR1 SGHAT and CDR2 FQDESV (reference sequence). Unmatched junction bases numbered 1, after V lost 2 bases and J lost 0 bases. The CDR3 loop is CASSLRLAGSYNEQFF. Here the CDR3 DNA reads TGTGCCAGCAGCTTACGACTAGCGGGCTCCTACAATGAGCAGTTCTTC.

This clonotype was seen many times. This chain connects TRBV3-1 to TRBJ2-2; weak D call: TRBD2 (6 bases). The length of the CDR3 is 17 residues. Trimming left V 1 base short and J 0 bases short, with 12 bases between. Germline CDR1 is LGHDT and CDR2 is YNNKEL (reference sequence). CDR3 in amino acids: CASSQVYGTANTGELFF. CDR3 DNA sequence: TGTGCCAGCAGCCAAGTTTACGGGACTGCGAACACCGGGGAGCTGTTTTTT.

This clonotype was seen ten or more times. This chain uses TRBV24-1 with TRBJ2-7, with D perhaps TRBD1 or TRBD2 (5 bases each). V gave up 4 bases and J gave up 1 base, with 10 bases separating them. Germline CDR1 KGHDR, CDR2 SFDVKD. This CDR3 is 14 amino acids long. The CDR3 DNA follows: TGTGCCACCAGTGACGGGGACCTGTCCTACGAGCAGTACTTC. Translation gives CATSDGDLSYEQYF.

This clonotype was counted only a few times. The chain employs TRBV14 and TRBJ2-1; 9 bases fit TRBD2. The J segment lost 3 bases and the V segment lost 1 base, leaving 10 bases of the junction unmatched. Germline V gene sequence: CDR1 SGHDN, CDR2 FVKESK. This CDR3 contains 18 residues. The CDR3 protein is CASSQVMGLARDYNEQFF. The CDR3 bases are TGTGCCAGCAGCCAAGTAATGGGACTAGCCCGTGACTACAATGAGCAGTTCTTC.

The gene calls are TRBV20-1 and TRBJ1-1; TRBD1 is a possible D gene (5 bases). The CDR3 length is 13 residues. Deletions cut 3 bases from V and 0 bases from J, with 8 bases between. Germline CDR1 reads DFQATT; CDR2 reads SNEGSKA (reference sequence). The CDR3 region is CSARRQLNTEAFF. The CDR3 DNA reads as TGCAGTGCTAGGCGACAGTTGAACACTGAAGCTTTCTTT.

The chain couples TRBV2 to TRBJ1-1; D perhaps matches TRBD1 (5 bases). This CDR3 contains 15 residues. Trimming cost V 7 bases and J 4 bases, with 19 bases left between them. Germline-derived CDR1 and CDR2 are SNHLY and FYNNEI. This chain's CDR3 is CASKPLGGSGTEAFF. CDR3 in DNA: TGTGCCAGCAAACCTTTGGGGGGGTCTGGCACTGAAGCTTTCTTT.

Many counts were recorded for this clonotype. The chain links TRBV20-1 to TRBJ2-7; 7 nucleotides agree with TRBD1. From germline, CDR1 is DFQATT and CDR2 SNEGSKA (reference sequence). The CDR3 sequence is 13 residues long. V lost 3 bases and J lost 6; bases outside the gene matches: 8. This chain's CDR3 is CSASPRRQGEQYF. CDR3 sequence (DNA): TGCAGTGCTAGCCCGCGTCGACAGGGCGAGCAGTACTTC.